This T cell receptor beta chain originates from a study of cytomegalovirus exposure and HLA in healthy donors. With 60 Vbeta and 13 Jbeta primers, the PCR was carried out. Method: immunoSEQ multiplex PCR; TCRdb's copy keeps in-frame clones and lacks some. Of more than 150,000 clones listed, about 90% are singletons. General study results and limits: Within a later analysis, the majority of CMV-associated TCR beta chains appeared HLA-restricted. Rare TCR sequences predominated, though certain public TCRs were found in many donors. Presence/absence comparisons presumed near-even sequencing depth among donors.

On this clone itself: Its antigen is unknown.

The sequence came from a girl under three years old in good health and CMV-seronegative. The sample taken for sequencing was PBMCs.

CDR3 nucleotide sequence: TGTGCCAGCAGCGGGGAAGGACTAGTGGGAGTCCTCGGGGAGACCCAGTACTTC. Translated: CASSGEGLVGVLGETQYF. This sequence joins TRBV5-6 and TRBJ2-5, with TRBD2 matching 7 bases. The CDR3 sequence is 18 residues long. Germline-derived CDR1 and CDR2 are SGHDT and YYEEEE. The V and J ends lost 4 bases and 5 bases, in that order; junction bases with no gene match: 20.